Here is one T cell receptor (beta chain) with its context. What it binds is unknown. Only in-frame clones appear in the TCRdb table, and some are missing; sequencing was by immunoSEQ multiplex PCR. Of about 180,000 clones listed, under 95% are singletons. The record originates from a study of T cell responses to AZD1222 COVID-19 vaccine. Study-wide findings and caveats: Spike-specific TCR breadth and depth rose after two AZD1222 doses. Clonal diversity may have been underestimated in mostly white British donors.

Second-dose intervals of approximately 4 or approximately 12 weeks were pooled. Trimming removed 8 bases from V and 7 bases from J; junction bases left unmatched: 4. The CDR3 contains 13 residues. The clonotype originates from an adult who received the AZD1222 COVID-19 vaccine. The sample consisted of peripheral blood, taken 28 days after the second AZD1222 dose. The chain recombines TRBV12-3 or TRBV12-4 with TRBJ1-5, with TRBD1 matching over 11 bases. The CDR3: CASRTGGQQPQHF. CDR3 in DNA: TGTGCCAGCCGGACAGGGGGCCAACAGCCCCAGCATTTT.